One and the same sample provided the 26 T cell receptor beta chains below, sequenced in a study of T cells in tuberculosis. Assay used: immunoSEQ multiplex PCR; TCRdb lists only in-frame clones, some missing. The sample carries tens of thousands of clones, 70% to 90% recorded once. Described time point: new active TB diagnosis, blood taken before or within 7 days of starting treatment. The sequences come from PBMCs, collected at tuberculosis diagnosis. Source of these receptors: an adult with tuberculosis.

This clone appeared a single time. The V and J genes are TRBV5-1 and TRBJ2-5; maybe TRBD1 (6 bases). Trimming removed 4 bases at V and 4 bases at J, with 14 bases between. CDR3 length equals 14 residues. Germline-derived CDR1 and CDR2 are SGHRS and YFSETQ. The CDR3 coding sequence is TGCGCCAGCAGCGTTGGAATGGGGGCAGAGACCCAGTACTTC. This gives the protein CASSVGMGAETQYF.

This clone was observed a handful of times. The chain has TRBV28 and TRBJ1-5, with D unclear. The CDR3 is 15 amino acids. V was cut by 6 bases and J by 0 bases, with 12 bases left in between. The germline CDR1 and CDR2 sequences are MDHEN and SYDVKM. CDR3 DNA: TGTGCCAGCAGCAAACAGAGATATAGCAATCAGCCCCAGCATTTT. Translation: CASSKQRYSNQPQHF.

This sequence joins TRBV6-5 and TRBJ2-7; TRBD1 agrees at 10 bases. Germline loops: CDR1 MNHEY, CDR2 SVGAGI. CDR3 length: 15 amino acids. V shed 0 bases, J shed 4 bases, and the junction held 3 bases outside the gene matches. The CDR3 nucleotides read TGTGCCAGCAGTTACTCGACAGGGGGCGGGTACGAGCAGTACTTC. As protein: CASSYSTGGGYEQYF.

The V call is TRBV4-1, the J call TRBJ1-2; D unclear. Trimming removed 4 bases at V and 3 bases at J, with 12 bases between. The length of the CDR3 is 14 residues. Germline V gene sequence: CDR1 MGHRA, CDR2 YSYEKL. In DNA, the CDR3 is TGCGCCAGCAGCCTCGGGTCGAGGGACTATGGCTACACCTTC. It translates to CASSLGSRDYGYTF.

The chain is built from TRBV5-6 and TRBJ2-7; D remains unclear. Per germline, CDR1 SGHDT and CDR2 YYEEEE. The CDR3 extends over 13 amino acids. With 0 bases removed from V and 5 bases from J, the gap between germline ends came to 9 bases. CDR3 loop: CASSLGHFDEQYF. The CDR3 coding sequence is TGTGCCAGCAGCTTGGGACATTTCGACGAGCAGTACTTC.

This clone was seen a single time. This chain joins TRBV11-3 and TRBJ2-2, with unresolved D. This CDR3 spans 12 amino acids. Trimming took 3 bases from V and 7 from J, leaving 6 bases between them. Germline CDR1 SGHNT, CDR2 YENEEA. The CDR3 DNA is TGTGCCAGCAGCTTTCTTAGCGGGGAGCTGTTTTTT. Protein product: CASSFLSGELFF.

The chain uses TRBV19 and TRBJ2-2; D is possibly TRBD1 (5 bases). The V gene lost 1 base and the J gene lost 2 bases, with 8 bases spanning the gap. Per the germline V gene, CDR1 is LNHDA and CDR2 is SQIVND (reference sequence). This CDR3 is 15 amino acids long. The CDR3 DNA reads TGTGCCAGTAGTATAGTGGGGCTTAACACCGGGGAGCTGTTTTTT. Translating it yields CASSIVGLNTGELFF.

V gene TRBV29-1 combines with J gene TRBJ1-2; 11 bases match TRBD1. Trimming cost V 6 bases and J 4 bases; bases outside gene matches: 10. The V gene's germline CDR1 is SQVTM and CDR2 ANQGSEA. The CDR3 contains 15 residues. This chain's CDR3 is CSVPARDRGFYGYTF. The CDR3 DNA is TGCAGCGTCCCCGCCCGGGACAGGGGGTTCTATGGCTACACCTTC.

The rearrangement uses TRBV27 and TRBJ2-1; 9 nucleotides align to TRBD2. The germline V gene has CDR1 MNHEY and CDR2 SMNVEV (reference sequence). This CDR3 spans 15 amino acids. Germline trimming cut 4 bases from V and 4 bases from J; bases unmatched to any gene: 5. This CDR3 reads CASSYSGGPYNEQFF. CDR3 bases: TGTGCCAGCAGTTATAGCGGGGGCCCGTACAATGAGCAGTTCTTC.

CDR3 nucleotide sequence: TGTGCCAGCAGTCCAGAACTAGCGGGGGCCTCAAGCTCCTACAATGAGCAGTTCTTC. Translating gives CASSPELAGASSSYNEQFF. The chain is built from TRBV27 and TRBJ2-1, with 11 bases identical to TRBD2. The CDR3 loop spans 19 amino acids. The germline CDR1 and CDR2 sequences are MNHEY and SMNVEV (reference sequence). The trim removed 5 bases at V and 0 bases at J, leaving 12 bases unmatched.

V gene TRBV2 combines with J gene TRBJ2-3; 12 nucleotides align to TRBD2. With V trimmed by 7 bases and J by 1 base, 3 bases remained unmatched. This CDR3 is built from 15 residues. Germline lookup yields CDR1 SNHLY and CDR2 FYNNEI. The CDR3 sequence is CASNRLAGGTDTQYF. The CDR3 bases are TGTGCCAGCAATCGACTAGCGGGGGGCACAGATACGCAGTATTTT.

This clone was counted between two and nine times. The V and J genes are TRBV7-2 and TRBJ2-7, with 11 bases lining up with TRBD2. The V and J ends lost 0 bases and 8 bases, in that order; junction bases with no gene match: 9. Germline assignment: CDR1 SGHTA and CDR2 FQGNSA. This CDR3 is built from 16 residues. In DNA, the CDR3 is TGTGCCAGCAGCTTAGCGAGTTTTAGCGGGAGGGCTAAGCAGTACTTC. Its translation is CASSLASFSGRAKQYF.

The chain recombines TRBV5-6 with TRBJ1-5; a possible D gene is TRBD1 (6 bases). The CDR3 has 17 amino acids. The germline gives CDR1 SGHDT, CDR2 YYEEEE. V shed 4 bases and J shed 2 bases, with 19 bases lying between them. For the CDR3, the DNA is TGTGCCAGCAGCCCGAGGGCCCGCTCAGGGGGCAATCAGCCCCAGCATTTT. This encodes CASSPRARSGGNQPQHF.

The genes are TRBV27 and TRBJ2-3, with D uncertain. Trimming shortened V by 4 bases and J by 2 bases, and 4 bases separated the two germline ends. Per the germline V gene, CDR1 is MNHEY and CDR2 is SMNVEV (reference sequence). This CDR3 region has 12 residues. In DNA, the CDR3 is TGTGCCAGCAGTTCAATCACAGATACGCAGTATTTT. It is translated as CASSSITDTQYF.

CDR3 amino acids: CASSYSDRAEKLFF. The CDR3 nucleotides are TGTGCCAGCAGTTACTCGGACAGGGCTGAAAAACTGTTTTTT. The genes are TRBV6-5 and TRBJ1-4; 8 bases match TRBD1. CDR3 length: 14 residues. The germline CDR1 and CDR2 sequences are MNHEY and SVGAGI. V lost 0 bases and J lost 7; bases outside the gene matches: 1.

The chain couples TRBV19 to TRBJ2-2, with 13 bases aligning to TRBD2. The CDR3 is made up of 20 amino acids. Germline V gene lookup returns CDR1 LNHDA and CDR2 SQIVND (reference sequence). Germline trimming cut 6 bases from V and 8 bases from J; bases unmatched to any gene: 21. CDR3 DNA: TGTGCCAGTAGGGCGACTAGCGGGGGGCTTTGGATTCCTCTTTCAGGGGAGCTGTTTTTT. This encodes CASRATSGGLWIPLSGELFF.

The J gene is TRBJ2-3, the V gene TRBV30, with D possibly being TRBD1 (6 bases). Germline CDR1 is GTSNPN and CDR2 is SVGIG (reference sequence). Trimming cost V 1 base and J 4 bases, with 9 bases left between them. This CDR3 has 13 residues. CDR3 nucleotides: TGTGCCTGGAGTGGTGGGGGCCCAGATACGCAGTATTTT. Translation gives CAWSGGGPDTQYF.

The rearrangement joins TRBV7-2 to TRBJ1-6; D is uncertain. The CDR3 is 17 residues long. V was cut by 0 bases and J by 7 bases, with 16 bases left in between. CDR1 is SGHTA and CDR2 is FQGNSA in the germline V gene. The chain's CDR3 is CASSLARGSLSNSPLHF. The DNA for the CDR3 is TGTGCCAGCAGCTTAGCCCGGGGATCCCTGTCAAATTCACCCCTCCACTTT.

This clone was observed once. V is TRBV28 and J is TRBJ1-3, with D perhaps TRBD1 (5 bases). V lost 3 bases and J lost 7, with 7 bases in between. The V gene's germline CDR1 is MDHEN and CDR2 SYDVKM. CDR3 length: 12 amino acids. CDR3 in DNA: TGTGCCAGCAGTTTGAAGGGGAACACCATATATTTT. Protein sequence: CASSLKGNTIYF.

The chain recombines TRBV11-3 with TRBJ2-1; perhaps TRBD1 as D (5 bases). V lost 0 bases and J lost 8, with 5 bases in between. From germline, CDR1 is SGHNT and CDR2 YENEEA. The CDR3 covers 12 residues. In nucleotides, the CDR3 is TGTGCCAGCAGCTTAGAAGGGGATGAGCAGTTCTTC. This encodes CASSLEGDEQFF.

The V call is TRBV18, the J call TRBJ1-2; TRBD1 might be the D (5 bases). Trimming shortened V by 6 bases and J by 3 bases, and 11 bases separated the two germline ends. From germline, CDR1 is KGHSH and CDR2 LQKENI. This CDR3 comprises 13 residues. The chain's CDR3 is CASSPGTDYGYTF. Here the CDR3 DNA reads TGTGCCAGCTCCCCCGGGACTGACTATGGCTACACCTTC.

The genes are TRBV7-9 and TRBJ2-6; unclear D gene. Germline V gives CDR1 SEHNR, CDR2 FQNEAQ (reference sequence). Trimming removed 5 bases at V and 0 bases at J, with 14 bases between. The CDR3 contains 17 residues. CDR3 in amino acids: CASSRGRIGSGANVLTF. In nucleotides, the CDR3 is TGTGCCAGCAGCCGAGGCCGCATCGGCTCTGGGGCCAACGTCCTGACTTTC.

The J gene is TRBJ2-6, the V gene TRBV7-8; D gene unclear. The CDR3 covers 17 residues. Germline CDR1 reads SGHVS; CDR2 reads FQNEAQ. Trimming took off 0 bases at V and 0 bases at J, with 9 bases between the two ends. CDR3 coding DNA: TGTGCCAGCAGCTTAGCGCGGTTCAACTCTGGGGCCAACGTCCTGACTTTC. This gives the protein CASSLARFNSGANVLTF. The whole variable domain, filled in from reference TRBV7-8 and TRBJ2-6, reads GAGVSQSPRYKVAKRGQDVALRCDPISGHVSLFWYQQALGQGPEFLTYFQNEAQLDKSGLPSDRFFAERPEGSVSTLKIQRTQQEDSAVYLCASSLARFNSGANVLTFGAGSRLTVL.

This chain links TRBV4-2 with TRBJ2-3; D might be TRBD1 (5 bases). Per germline, CDR1 LGHNA and CDR2 YNFKEQ. CDR3 length equals 15 residues. V lost 0 bases and J lost 1, with 8 bases in between. This CDR3 is CASSQDRVGTDTQYF. The CDR3 DNA follows: TGTGCCAGCAGCCAAGACAGGGTCGGCACAGATACGCAGTATTTT.

This chain joins TRBV6-1 and TRBJ1-2; 8 bases align to TRBD1. This CDR3 region has 14 residues. Per germline, CDR1 MNHNS and CDR2 SASEGT. Trimming took 8 bases from V and 5 from J; bases not matched to a gene: 10. The CDR3 DNA reads as TGTGCCAGCGCGTCCGGGACAGGCTTTTATGGCTACACCTTC. Translating it yields CASASGTGFYGYTF.

CDR3 in DNA: TGCAGTGCCGTACTGCTGGATGAGCAGTTCTTC. Encoded protein: CSAVLLDEQFF. The V gene is TRBV20-1, the J gene TRBJ2-1, with D uncertain. The V and J ends lost 6 bases and 8 bases respectively, with 11 bases between them. Germline assignment: CDR1 DFQATT and CDR2 SNEGSKA (reference sequence). The CDR3 consists of 11 residues.